This passage covers 22 T cell receptor beta chains from one sample sequenced in a study of T cell responses to AZD1222 COVID-19 vaccine. Sequencing was performed with immunoSEQ multiplex PCR; in TCRdb, only in-frame clones are kept and a portion is missing. This sample carries 95,000 to 150,000 clones, around nine tenths of them seen once, and the ten largest clones take around 1.7%. Sample: peripheral blood, taken on day 0 of AZD1222 vaccination. These receptors all stem from an adult in good health.

The V and J genes are TRBV5-8 and TRBJ1-6; no clear D. Trimming stripped 1 base from V and 3 bases from J, with 8 bases between. The CDR3 totals 15 residues. Germline lookup yields CDR1 SGHTS and CDR2 YDEGEE. The CDR3 DNA follows: TGTGCCAGCAGCTTGCCCTCGAACTATAATTCACCCCTCCACTTT. Translated, it gives CASSLPSNYNSPLHF.

This clone came up once. The chain couples TRBV11-3 to TRBJ2-5; no definite D call. The CDR3 consists of 14 residues. Germline CDR1 and CDR2: SGHNT and YENEEA. The V end lost 4 bases, the J end lost 7 bases, and 16 bases lay between the germline ends. The CDR3 is CASSSSTASRTQYF. The CDR3 region has the DNA TGTGCCAGCAGCTCATCCACGGCCTCCCGGACCCAGTACTTC.

This chain connects TRBV6-5 to TRBJ1-1; weak D call: TRBD1 (6 bases). Trimming stripped 0 bases from V and 3 bases from J, with 14 bases between. This CDR3 region has 16 residues. Germline V gives CDR1 MNHEY, CDR2 SVGAGI. As DNA, the CDR3 is TGTGCCAGCAGTTACTCAGGGGGAGGGTTGGACACTGAAGCTTTCTTT. This sequence encodes CASSYSGGGLDTEAFF.

V gene TRBV5-1 combines with J gene TRBJ2-5; the D gene could be TRBD1 or TRBD2 (5 bases each). The CDR3 is 16 residues long. Germline-derived CDR1 and CDR2 are SGHRS and YFSETQ. Trimming took off 4 bases at V and 1 base at J, with 17 bases between the two ends. The CDR3 loop is CASSGTWQGLQETQYF. As DNA, the CDR3 is TGCGCCAGCAGCGGGACCTGGCAGGGCCTCCAAGAGACCCAGTACTTC.

This clone has just one count. This rearrangement joins TRBV6-5 to TRBJ2-7, with 9 nucleotides matching TRBD1. There are 14 residues in the CDR3. Germline CDR1 MNHEY, CDR2 SVGAGI. After removal of 7 bases from V and 2 bases from J, the junction contained 6 bases not matched to a gene. The CDR3, as DNA: TGTGCCAGCAAAAGGACAGGGGAACCCTACGAGCAGTACTTC. Encoded protein: CASKRTGEPYEQYF.

The chain uses TRBV10-3 and TRBJ1-5; TRBD1 agrees at 10 bases. Trimming took 6 bases from V and 4 from J; bases not matched to a gene: 9. Germline V CDR1 and CDR2: ENHRY, SYGVKD. This CDR3 has 16 amino acids. CDR3 amino acids: CAIRGGTGARNQPQHF. CDR3 nucleotide sequence: TGTGCCATCAGGGGCGGGACAGGGGCAAGAAATCAGCCCCAGCATTTT.

The chain recombines TRBV30 with TRBJ2-1; maybe TRBD2 (7 bases). V lost 2 bases, J lost 6 bases, and 20 bases lay in between. This CDR3 contains 16 residues. The germline gives CDR1 GTSNPN, CDR2 SVGIG (reference sequence). The CDR3 loop is CAWSREGGGHRNEQFF. The CDR3 nucleotides read TGTGCCTGGAGTAGAGAGGGCGGGGGCCACCGCAATGAGCAGTTCTTC. The full variable domain, completed using reference TRBV30 and TRBJ2-1, is SQTIHQWPATLVQPVGSPLSLECTVEGTSNPNLYWYRQAAGRGLQLLFYSVGIGQISSEVPQNLSASRPQDRQFILSSKKLLLSDSGFYLCAWSREGGGHRNEQFFGPGTRLTVL.

About this clone itself: Other DNA sequences within the sample encode an identical CDR3. The CDR3 DNA follows: TGTGCCAGCAGTTACGGGGGCTCTGGGGCCAACGTCCTGACTTTC. Its protein is CASSYGGSGANVLTF. The rearrangement uses TRBV6-2 or TRBV6-3 and TRBJ2-6; D tentatively reads TRBD1 or TRBD2 (5 bases each). CDR1 and CDR2 from the germline V gene are MNHEY and SVGEGT. The CDR3 totals 15 residues. The V gene lost 2 bases and the J gene lost 0 bases, with 5 bases spanning the gap.

The chain carries TRBV12-3 or TRBV12-4 and TRBJ1-1; D might be TRBD1 (6 bases). The V end lost 6 bases, the J end lost 4 bases, and 12 bases lay between the germline ends. This CDR3 contains 13 residues. The CDR3 region is CASSPGHITEAFF. Here the CDR3 DNA reads TGTGCCAGCAGCCCGGGACACATCACTGAAGCTTTCTTT.

This sequence joins TRBV30 and TRBJ1-2; 7 bases agree with TRBD1. V lost 2 bases and J lost 8; bases outside the gene matches: 14. Per the germline V gene, CDR1 is GTSNPN and CDR2 is SVGIG (reference sequence). The CDR3 is 15 residues long. The CDR3, as DNA: TGTGCCTGGAGTTCGGGACAGCCAGGTTTACAAGGCTACACCTTC. Translation gives CAWSSGQPGLQGYTF.

The chain combines TRBV19 with TRBJ1-1; 7 bases line up with TRBD1. CDR3 length equals 14 residues. CDR1 and CDR2 (germline): LNHDA, SQIVND (reference sequence). Germline trimming cut 5 bases from V and 4 bases from J; bases unmatched to any gene: 7. CDR3 amino acids: CASSPQGGLTEAFF. CDR3 nucleotides: TGTGCCAGTAGTCCCCAAGGGGGCCTCACTGAAGCTTTCTTT.

The rearrangement joins TRBV30 to TRBJ2-7; 11 bases align to TRBD1. Germline V gene data show CDR1 as GTSNPN and CDR2 as SVGIG (reference sequence). With V trimmed by 5 bases and J by 7 bases, 13 bases remained unmatched. CDR3 length: 15 residues. The chain's CDR3 is CAWGRPGQGAREQYF. CDR3 DNA: TGTGCCTGGGGGAGGCCTGGACAGGGGGCCCGGGAGCAGTACTTC.

The chain employs TRBV18 and TRBJ1-2; TRBD1 might be the D (5 bases). Germline V gives CDR1 KGHSH, CDR2 LQKENI. Trimming took 3 bases from V and 7 from J, leaving 12 bases between them. The CDR3 sequence is 13 residues long. DNA for the CDR3: TGTGCCAGCTCACCGGTCAGGGAGGCTGGCTACACCTTC. Encoded protein: CASSPVREAGYTF. Filled out from reference TRBV18 and TRBJ1-2, the complete variable domain reads NAGVMQNPRHLVRRRGQEARLRCSPMKGHSHVYWYRQLPEEGLKFMVYLQKENIIDESGMPKERFSAEFPKEGPSILRIQQVVRGDSAAYFCASSPVREAGYTFGSGTRLTVV.

The chain is built from TRBV5-4 and TRBJ1-1; the match to TRBD1 covers 9 bases. Losses at the gene ends were 0 bases for V and 3 bases for J; bases not matched to a gene: 0. Germline V gene sequence: CDR1 SGHNT, CDR2 YYREEE (reference sequence). There are 14 residues in the CDR3. The CDR3 DNA reads as TGTGCCAGCAGCTTGGGGGACAGGGACACTGAAGCTTTCTTT. This sequence encodes CASSLGDRDTEAFF.

The chain joins TRBV28 to TRBJ1-1; D is perhaps TRBD1 (5 bases). This CDR3 spans 13 amino acids. Germline CDR1 MDHEN, CDR2 SYDVKM. Deletions cut 6 bases from V and 2 bases from J, with 10 bases between. The CDR3, as DNA: TGTGCCAGCAGCCTGGGACCCAACACTGAAGCTTTCTTT. Amino acids: CASSLGPNTEAFF.

J is TRBJ1-6 and V is TRBV6-5, with a tentative D call TRBD1 (5 bases). V was clipped by 2 bases and J by 8 bases, with 13 bases between them. Germline CDR1 reads MNHEY; CDR2 reads SVGAGI. The CDR3 loop spans 15 amino acids. The CDR3 protein is CASSYRGAKDSPLHF. CDR3 nucleotide sequence: TGTGCCAGCAGTTACCGAGGGGCCAAGGATTCACCCCTCCACTTT.

The rearrangement links TRBV11-2 to TRBJ1-1; maybe TRBD1 (6 bases). Germline-derived CDR1 and CDR2 are SGHAT and FQNNGV. V lost 4 bases and J lost 1, with 13 bases in between. This CDR3 region has 15 residues. The CDR3 region has the DNA TGTGCCAGCAGCTCGTTACAGGGAAGGAACACTGAAGCTTTCTTT. This translates into CASSSLQGRNTEAFF.

The V gene is TRBV27, the J gene TRBJ1-5, with 9 bases identical to TRBD1. Looked up from germline, CDR1 is MNHEY and CDR2 is SMNVEV (reference sequence). V gave up 5 bases and J gave up 6 bases; unmatched junction bases: 8. The CDR3 spans 15 residues. The CDR3 protein is CASSPTGQGSQPQHF. The CDR3 DNA reads TGTGCCAGCAGTCCGACGGGACAGGGTTCTCAGCCCCAGCATTTT.

The chain links TRBV18 to TRBJ1-4; 9 bases line up with TRBD1. J was trimmed by 8 bases and V by 3 bases; bases with no gene match: 4. CDR1 is KGHSH and CDR2 is LQKENI in the germline V gene. The CDR3 is 14 amino acids. CDR3 sequence (DNA): TGTGCCAGCTCACCTGGGACAGGGAGAGAAAAACTGTTTTTT. Translated, it gives CASSPGTGREKLFF. Variable domain in full (rest from reference TRBV18 and TRBJ1-4): NAGVMQNPRHLVRRRGQEARLRCSPMKGHSHVYWYRQLPEEGLKFMVYLQKENIIDESGMPKERFSAEFPKEGPSILRIQQVVRGDSAAYFCASSPGTGREKLFFGSGTQLSVL.

The rearrangement uses TRBV6-4 and TRBJ2-1, with TRBD1 as a possible D gene (6 bases). The CDR3 is made up of 14 amino acids. Trimming took 3 bases from V and 7 from J, leaving 13 bases between them. Germline CDR1 MRHNA, CDR2 SNTAGT. The CDR3, as DNA: TGTGCCAGCAGTGAAGTCATGGGGGCGAATGAGCAGTTCTTC. It is translated as CASSEVMGANEQFF.

The chain carries TRBV2 and TRBJ1-4; D may be TRBD1 (6 bases). The CDR3 is 13 residues long. Germline V gene lookup returns CDR1 SNHLY and CDR2 FYNNEI. Trimming shortened V by 5 bases and J by 7 bases, and 11 bases separated the two germline ends. The CDR3 loop reads CASSQGRVEKLFF. The DNA for the CDR3 is TGTGCCAGCAGTCAGGGGCGGGTTGAAAAACTGTTTTTT.

The J gene is TRBJ1-2, the V gene TRBV7-9; 7 bases align to TRBD1. The germline CDR1 and CDR2 sequences are SEHNR and FQNEAQ (reference sequence). The trim removed 4 bases at V and 2 bases at J, leaving 4 bases unmatched. This CDR3 is built from 14 residues. In DNA, the CDR3 is TGTGCCAGCAGCTCAGGGACAGACAACTATGGCTACACCTTC. It translates to CASSSGTDNYGYTF.